This T cell receptor (beta chain) appears in the sequencing data of a study of CD8 T cells in ankylosing spondylitis. MiXCR, applied by TCRdb to the 5' RACE reads, yields one record per CDR3 protein. The sample holds roughly 700,000 distinct CDR3 sequences, 15% to 20% seen once. Study-wide results and caveats: Apparently characteristic of ankylosing spondylitis blood was a TCR beta motif (about 8 highly homologous variants).

Details on this clonotype: Its cognate antigen is unknown.

Trimming took 3 bases from V and 0 from J, leaving 11 bases between them. Germline V gene sequence: CDR1 MGHDK, CDR2 SYGVNS. The CDR3 covers 15 residues. This rearrangement joins TRBV25-1 to TRBJ1-1; a possible D gene is TRBD1 (6 bases). The sequence derives from a male donor with ankylosing spondylitis. The sequenced sample was blood, either unsorted or a sorted T cell fraction (not recorded which). In nucleotides, the CDR3 is TGTGCCAGCAGTGAGGGAGGGGGGCTGAACACTGAAGCTTTCTTT. The encoded protein is CASSEGGGLNTEAFF.